The T cell receptor (beta chain) under discussion was sequenced for a study of blood T cell repertoires in COVID-19. For the study at large: Samples came from the United States, Italy and Spain, spanning acute and convalescent COVID-19. PBMCs, B-cell-depleted T cells, or T cells were the source of the cDNA or gDNA that made up the material.

As handled by the study authors: Estimation of nucleated cell counts relied on the amplification of reference gene primers. Produced via immunoSEQ multiplex PCR; TCRdb's table is partial and in-frame only. The V and J calls and clone size are taken from that table; D and trimming were inferred from the DNA. The table lists 150,000 to 200,000 clones, around 85% of them singletons, with about 1.2% in the top ten. Many counts were recorded for this clone. The same CDR3 also results from other DNA sequences found in this sample. The clonotype was recovered from a man aged 55-75 years who had recovered from COVID-19. Sequenced input: peripheral blood.

The CDR3, as DNA: TGTGCCAGCAGCGTAGAAGGAGGGGCGGGTGGCTACACCTTC. Translated: CASSVEGGAGGYTF. V and J are TRBV9 and TRBJ1-2; maybe TRBD1 (5 bases). CDR1 SGDLS and CDR2 YYNGEE come from the germline V gene. The CDR3 sequence is 14 residues long. V was cut by 0 bases and J by 7 bases, with 13 bases left in between.